The sample holds many counts of the clone carrying this T cell receptor (beta chain). The antigen remains undetermined. The data are from a study of CD8 T cells in ankylosing spondylitis. TCRdb reprocessed the 5' RACE reads via MiXCR and lists one record per CDR3 protein. The profile shows hundreds of thousands of distinct CDR3 sequences, around 11% of them singletons. Findings and limits, study-wide: A TCR beta motif made of 7 to 9 highly homologous variants seemed typical of ankylosing spondylitis blood.

Germline V CDR1 and CDR2: SGHRS, YFSETQ. This CDR3 comprises 13 residues. V lost 2 bases, J lost 0 bases, and 6 bases lay in between. Sequencing input: blood, either unsorted or a sorted T cell fraction (not recorded which). This sequence joins TRBV5-1 and TRBJ2-7; no firm D call. The receptor was derived from a male donor with ankylosing spondylitis. The CDR3 loop is CASSFGFSYEQYF. CDR3 DNA sequence: TGCGCCAGCAGCTTTGGTTTCTCCTACGAGCAGTACTTC.